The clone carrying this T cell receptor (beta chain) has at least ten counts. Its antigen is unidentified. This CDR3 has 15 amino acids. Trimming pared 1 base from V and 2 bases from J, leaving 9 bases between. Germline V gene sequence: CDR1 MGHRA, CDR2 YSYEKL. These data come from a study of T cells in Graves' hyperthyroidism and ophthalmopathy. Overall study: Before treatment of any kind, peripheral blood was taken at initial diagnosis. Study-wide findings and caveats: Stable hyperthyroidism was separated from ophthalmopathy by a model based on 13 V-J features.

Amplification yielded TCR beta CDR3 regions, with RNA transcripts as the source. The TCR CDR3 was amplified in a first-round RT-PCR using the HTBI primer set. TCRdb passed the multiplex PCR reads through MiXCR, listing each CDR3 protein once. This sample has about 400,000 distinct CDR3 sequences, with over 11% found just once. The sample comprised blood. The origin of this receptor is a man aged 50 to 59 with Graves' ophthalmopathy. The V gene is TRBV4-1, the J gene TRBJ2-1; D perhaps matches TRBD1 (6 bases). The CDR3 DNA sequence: TGCGCCAGCAGCCAAGCCGGGACAACCTACAATGAGCAGTTCTTC. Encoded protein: CASSQAGTTYNEQFF.